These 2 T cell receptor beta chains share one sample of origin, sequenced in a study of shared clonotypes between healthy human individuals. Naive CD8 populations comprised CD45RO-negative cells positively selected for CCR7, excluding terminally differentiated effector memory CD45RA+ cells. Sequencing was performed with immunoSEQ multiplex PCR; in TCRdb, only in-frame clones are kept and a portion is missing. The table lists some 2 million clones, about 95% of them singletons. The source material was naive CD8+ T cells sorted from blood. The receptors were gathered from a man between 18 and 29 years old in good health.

The DNA for the CDR3 is TGTGCCAGCAGCCCCCGGACAGGGCTCTACAATGAGCAGTTCTTC. Amino acids: CASSPRTGLYNEQFF. The gene calls are TRBV13 and TRBJ2-1, with TRBD1 identical over 8 bases. Losses at the gene ends were 5 bases for V and 3 bases for J; bases not matched to a gene: 6. Germline V CDR1 and CDR2: PRHDT, FYEKMQ (reference sequence). The CDR3 is made up of 15 amino acids. The full variable domain, its missing parts supplied by reference TRBV13 and TRBJ2-1, is AAGVIQSPRHLIKEKRETATLKCYPIPRHDTVYWYQQGPGQDPQFLISFYEKMQSDKGSIPDRFSAQQFSDYHSELNMSSLELGDSALYFCASSPRTGLYNEQFFGPGTRLTVL.

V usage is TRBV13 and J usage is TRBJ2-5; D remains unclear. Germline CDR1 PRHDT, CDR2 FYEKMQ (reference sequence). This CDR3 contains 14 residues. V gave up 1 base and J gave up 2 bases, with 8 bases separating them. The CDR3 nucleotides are TGTGCCAGCAGCTTAGCGGGTATTCAAGAGACCCAGTACTTC. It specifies CASSLAGIQETQYF.